Listed here are 30 T cell receptor beta chains from one sample, sequenced in a study of T-cell reconstitution after alpha-beta-depleted transplantation in children (dated by TCRdb to 2015 to 2016). Libraries were built with PCR. The instrument was an Illumina HiSeq 2500. TCR library preparation used molecular barcoding, with unique molecular identifiers applied to normalize quantification of the TCRbeta repertoire. The public sequencing data were trimmed at Q25 with fastp and processed into clonotypes with MiXCR by TCRdb, which kept only in-frame beta chains. Rows matching on CDR3 protein sequence are summarized as one entry with the most common DNA and genes. The sample table records some 200,000 distinct CDR3 sequences; about 15% of these occur just once. The top ten clones comprise roughly 13% of the sample. Specimen: PBMCs from the stem cell graft donor, collected from the stem cell graft. The receptors originated from a human donor who donated a stem cell graft to a child with acute lymphoblastic leukemia.

This clonotype was detected ten times or more. The chain carries TRBV20-1 and TRBJ1-1; D perhaps matches TRBD1 (6 bases). Germline CDR1 is DFQATT and CDR2 is SNEGSKA (reference sequence). The CDR3 consists of 14 residues. V lost 4 bases and J lost 0, with 12 bases in between. The CDR3 nucleotides are TGCAGTGCTATTGGCGGACAGATGAACACTGAAGCTTTCTTT. Its protein product is CSAIGGQMNTEAFF.

This chain links TRBV19 with TRBJ2-2, with 7 bases aligning to TRBD2. V lost 5 bases, J lost 7 bases, and 7 bases stayed unmatched. CDR1 is LNHDA and CDR2 is SQIVND in the germline V gene (reference sequence). This CDR3 has 14 amino acids. CDR3 protein: CASSPASGGGELFF. The DNA of the CDR3 is TGTGCCAGTAGTCCTGCTTCGGGGGGCGGGGAGCTGTTTTTT.

This clonotype was counted a few times. The V gene is TRBV27, the J gene TRBJ2-4, with 7 bases aligning to TRBD2. The CDR3 sequence is 16 residues long. The junction had 13 bases not matched to a gene; V was cut back by 5 bases and J by 6 bases. The V gene's germline CDR1 is MNHEY and CDR2 SMNVEV (reference sequence). The CDR3 here is CASSGGVGLRTNIQYF. The DNA for the CDR3 is TGTGCCAGCAGTGGGGGGGTTGGTTTGCGGACAAACATTCAGTACTTC.

This clonotype was found many times. Because the CDR3 is missing its conserved closing phenylalanine or tryptophan, this is likely a read error. The DNA is omitted, as the CDR3 cannot be located on it reliably, and the CDR3 follows TCRdb's listing. The chain employs TRBV21-1 and TRBJ2-5; TRBD1 is the table's D call, not checked against the DNA. TRBV21-1 is reported as a pseudogene. The CDR3 length is 10 residues, termini included. The CDR3 here is CASSTRDAWG.

This clonotype was seen at least ten times. The V gene is TRBV6-5, the J gene TRBJ1-6, with D possibly TRBD1 on 6 matching bases. From germline, CDR1 is MNHEY and CDR2 SVGAGI. The CDR3 has 14 residues. Trimming removed 2 bases from V and 13 bases from J, with 15 bases in between. The CDR3 loop reads CASSYRPITGPLHF. Written as DNA, the CDR3 is TGTGCCAGCAGTTACAGACCCATAACAGGGCCCCTCCACTTT.

CDR3 sequence reads: CASSITGEAGELFF. The CDR3 region has the DNA TGCGCCAGCAGCATAACAGGGGAGGCCGGGGAGCTGTTTTTT. J is TRBJ2-2 and V is TRBV5-1, with D possibly TRBD1 on 7 matching bases. Germline CDR1 reads SGHRS; CDR2 reads YFSETQ. Trimming shortened V by 4 bases and J by 6 bases, and 13 bases separated the two germline ends. There are 14 residues in the CDR3.

V and J are TRBV4-1 and TRBJ2-7; D is unresolved. This CDR3 comprises 14 residues. Between the trimmed V and J ends, which lost 0 bases and 3 bases, there was a span of 9 bases. Germline loops: CDR1 MGHRA, CDR2 YSYEKL. CDR3 bases: TGCGCCAGCAGCCAAGATGTAGGTCACTACGAGCAGTACTTC. It encodes CASSQDVGHYEQYF.

At least ten counts were recorded for this clonotype. The CDR3 bases are TGCGCCAGCAGCCTTTTTTCGGCTAGCGGAGGCACAGATACGCAGTATTTT. Translating it yields CASSLFSASGGTDTQYF. V is TRBV5-1 and J is TRBJ2-3; 7 bases agree with TRBD2. CDR1 is SGHRS and CDR2 is YFSETQ in the germline V gene. The ends lost 4 bases at V and 1 base at J; junction bases unmatched: 12. The CDR3 sequence is 17 residues long.

This clonotype was seen ten or more times. This chain uses TRBV6-1 with TRBJ1-1; a possible D gene is TRBD1 (5 bases). Germline loops: CDR1 MNHNS, CDR2 SASEGT. V was pared by 6 bases and J by 1 base, with 12 bases between. The CDR3 extends over 14 amino acids. The CDR3 coding sequence is TGTGCCAGCAGATTCCGGGACGGGAACACTGAAGCTTTCTTT. Translated, it gives CASRFRDGNTEAFF.

This clonotype was recorded many times. The chain recombines TRBV20-1 with TRBJ2-7; 8 nucleotides align to TRBD2. Germline CDR1 and CDR2: DFQATT and SNEGSKA (reference sequence). V dropped 0 bases and J dropped 2; count of bases not matched to a gene: 6. The CDR3 sequence is 15 residues long. CDR3 residues: CSARDAAGVTYEQYF. The CDR3, as DNA: TGCAGTGCTAGAGATGCAGCGGGAGTAACCTACGAGCAGTACTTC.

The V and J genes are TRBV19 and TRBJ2-1; a possible D gene is TRBD2 (7 bases). Trimming shortened V by 0 bases and J by 4 bases, and 10 bases separated the two germline ends. CDR1 LNHDA and CDR2 SQIVND come from the germline V gene (reference sequence). CDR3 size: 15 residues. CDR3 amino acids: CASSIEGGTYNEQFF. The CDR3 region has the DNA TGTGCCAGTAGTATAGAGGGGGGGACATACAATGAGCAGTTCTTC.

This clonotype was counted many times. The chain joins TRBV4-1 to TRBJ2-7, with 7 bases aligning to TRBD1. Trimming cost V 1 base and J 0 bases; bases outside gene matches: 9. Germline V lookup: CDR1 MGHRA, CDR2 YSYEKL. The CDR3 sequence is 17 residues long. The CDR3 region has the DNA TGCGCCAGCAGCCAAGTCCGGACAGGCGAGAGCTCCTACGAGCAGTACTTC. As protein: CASSQVRTGESSYEQYF.

This clonotype was counted ten times or more. The gene calls are TRBV12-3 or TRBV12-4 and TRBJ2-2; either TRBD1 or TRBD2 may supply D (6 bases each). V lost 3 bases to trimming and J lost 7 bases, with 15 bases between them. There are 15 residues in the CDR3. The CDR3 DNA follows: TGTGCCAGCAGTTTGTTTAACAGGGAGGACGGGGAGCTGTTTTTT. Amino acids: CASSLFNREDGELFF.

This clonotype was observed a few times. This chain links TRBV5-4 with TRBJ1-6; no reliable D call. V was shortened by 0 bases and J by 9 bases, with 10 bases between the two germline ends. From germline, CDR1 is SGHNT and CDR2 YYREEE (reference sequence). The CDR3 runs 14 residues. CDR3 protein: CASSLGLLFSPLHF. For the CDR3, the DNA is TGTGCCAGCAGCTTGGGTCTCCTCTTTTCACCCCTCCACTTT.

Many counts were recorded for this clonotype. This chain uses TRBV5-1 with TRBJ2-3; D is ambiguous. This CDR3 contains 15 residues. V lost 2 bases to trimming and J lost 2 bases, with 12 bases between them. Germline assignment: CDR1 SGHRS and CDR2 YFSETQ. CDR3 bases: TGCGCCAGCAGCTTCTTGGGGTCTTCCACAGATACGCAGTATTTT. Protein product: CASSFLGSSTDTQYF.

This clonotype was counted at least ten times. The chain recombines TRBV5-1 with TRBJ2-3; 15 bases line up with TRBD2. The length of the CDR3 is 18 residues. The germline gives CDR1 SGHRS, CDR2 YFSETQ. J gave up 6 bases and V 4 bases, and 12 bases lay outside the gene matches. The CDR3 DNA follows: TGCGCCAGCAGCCCCAAGGGACTAGCGGGAGGCTCCTCGGATACGCAGTATTTT. Residues: CASSPKGLAGGSSDTQYF. Drawing the rest from reference TRBV5-1 and TRBJ2-3, the complete variable domain is KAGVTQTPRYLIKTRGQQVTLSCSPISGHRSVSWYQQTPGQGLQFLFEYFSETQRNKGNFPGRFSGRQFSNSRSEMNVSTLELGDSALYLCASSPKGLAGGSSDTQYFGPGTRLTVL.

J is TRBJ2-3 and V is TRBV5-4; 11 nucleotides match TRBD2. The CDR3 is 16 amino acids. J gave up 2 bases and V 3 bases, and 5 bases lay outside the gene matches. The germline V gene has CDR1 SGHNT and CDR2 YYREEE (reference sequence). CDR3 DNA: TGTGCCAGCAGCTCAGCGACTAGCGGGACCACAGATACGCAGTATTTT. Translated, it gives CASSSATSGTTDTQYF.

At least ten counts were recorded for this clonotype. The gene calls are TRBV5-1 and TRBJ2-1; no reliable D call. The ends were cut back, 4 bases at V and 0 bases at J, with 11 bases in the middle. There are 15 residues in the CDR3. Germline V gene data show CDR1 as SGHRS and CDR2 as YFSETQ. The CDR3 reads CASSPWASSYNEQFF. The CDR3 DNA is TGCGCCAGCAGCCCGTGGGCGAGCTCCTACAATGAGCAGTTCTTC.

About this clonotype itself: A much larger clone lies one base from this, so it may be a read error. The chain employs TRBV10-3 and TRBJ2-1; maybe TRBD2 (5 bases). The CDR3 length is 15 residues. Per the germline V gene, CDR1 is ENHRY and CDR2 is SYGVKD. CDR3 sequence (DNA): TGTGCCATCAGTGAGTACTCGGACTCCTACTATGAGCAGTTCTTC. Translating it yields CAISEYSDSYYEQFF.

In its sample, this clonotype was seen many times. The chain joins TRBV5-1 to TRBJ1-1; 7 bases are a match to TRBD1. Trimming took 0 bases from V and 5 from J; bases not matched to a gene: 10. The germline V gene encodes CDR1 SGHRS and CDR2 YFSETQ. This CDR3 is 16 amino acids long. In nucleotides, the CDR3 is TGCGCCAGCAGCTTGGGAGTGGCAGGGGGAGAGACTGAAGCTTTCTTT. This translates into CASSLGVAGGETEAFF.

The rearrangement uses TRBV20-1 and TRBJ2-5; perhaps TRBD1 as D (5 bases). V dropped 6 bases and J dropped 2 bases, with 13 bases sitting between them. Per germline, CDR1 DFQATT and CDR2 SNEGSKA (reference sequence). This CDR3 has 13 residues. In DNA, the CDR3 is TGCAGTGCCCGTCTAGGACAACAAGAGACCCAGTACTTC. It yields the protein CSARLGQQETQYF.

The sample holds many counts of this clonotype. The chain couples TRBV5-1 to TRBJ2-7; a possible D gene is TRBD2 (5 bases). From germline, CDR1 is SGHRS and CDR2 YFSETQ. The CDR3 runs to 15 residues. V gave up 4 bases and J gave up 3 bases, with 17 bases separating them. In nucleotides, the CDR3 is TGCGCCAGCAGCCCGGGGTCTATGGGAAACTACGAGCAGTACTTC. Translating it yields CASSPGSMGNYEQYF.

The table lists this clonotype with many counts. The chain links TRBV20-1 to TRBJ2-7; D not resolved. The CDR3 spans 13 residues. Germline-derived CDR1 and CDR2 are DFQATT and SNEGSKA (reference sequence). V was pared by 7 bases and J by 5 bases, with 18 bases between. The CDR3: CSGTRTDLNEQYF. Written as DNA, the CDR3 is TGCAGTGGCACCCGGACGGACCTCAACGAGCAGTACTTC.

In its sample, this clonotype was seen many times. This chain uses TRBV12-3 or TRBV12-4 with TRBJ2-3, with 13 positions matching TRBD2. Trimming cost V 5 bases and J 1 base; bases outside gene matches: 3. The CDR3 is made up of 16 amino acids. CDR3 amino acids: CASSQGLAGRTDTQYF. In nucleotides, the CDR3 is TGTGCCAGCAGTCAGGGACTAGCGGGGCGCACAGATACGCAGTATTTT.

This chain links TRBV11-3 with TRBJ2-5, with a tentative D call TRBD2 (5 bases). V lost 5 bases and J lost 1, with 11 bases in between. CDR1 is SGHNT, CDR2 YENEEA, per germline. This CDR3 is 14 amino acids long. The CDR3 sequence is CASSPQRGQETQYF. The CDR3 bases are TGTGCCAGCAGCCCACAACGGGGCCAAGAGACCCAGTACTTC.

The chain couples TRBV28 to TRBJ2-3; TRBD1 agrees at 8 bases. The length of the CDR3 is 14 residues. CDR1 and CDR2 (germline): MDHEN, SYDVKM. With V trimmed by 7 bases and J by 3 bases, 6 bases remained unmatched. CDR3 protein: CASISRQGTDTQYF. The CDR3, as DNA: TGTGCCAGCATCAGTCGACAGGGGACAGATACGCAGTATTTT.

In this sample, this clonotype turned up many times. The chain links TRBV12-3 or TRBV12-4 to TRBJ2-1; D is possibly TRBD1 (5 bases). This CDR3 is built from 15 residues. Trimming removed 7 bases at V and 5 bases at J, with 18 bases between. The CDR3 loop reads CASTRTGVANNEQFF. The CDR3 bases are TGTGCCAGCACTCGAACAGGAGTAGCAAACAATGAGCAGTTCTTC.

The rearrangement joins TRBV30 to TRBJ1-2; D not resolved. The CDR3 totals 12 residues. Germline-derived CDR1 and CDR2 are GTSNPN and SVGIG (reference sequence). V gave up 0 bases and J gave up 0 bases, with 2 bases separating them. The CDR3 DNA follows: TGTGCCTGGAGTGTATCTAACTATGGCTACACCTTC. Translation: CAWSVSNYGYTF.

This clonotype was found many times. This rearrangement joins TRBV20-1 to TRBJ1-1; no clear D. Germline lookup yields CDR1 DFQATT and CDR2 SNEGSKA (reference sequence). With 7 bases removed from V and 3 bases from J, the gap between germline ends came to 15 bases. CDR3 length equals 13 residues. The CDR3 coding sequence is TGCAGTGGTCCTGTCCGGGGAGACACTGAAGCTTTCTTT. Protein product: CSGPVRGDTEAFF.

This clonotype was detected ten times or more. This rearrangement joins TRBV20-1 to TRBJ1-6; no reliable D call. CDR3 length: 14 residues. Per germline, CDR1 DFQATT and CDR2 SNEGSKA (reference sequence). Trimming removed 3 bases from V and 4 bases from J, with 10 bases in between. CDR3 DNA: TGCAGTGCTAGGTTCCGGCAGTATAATTCACCCCTCCACTTT. Its translation is CSARFRQYNSPLHF.